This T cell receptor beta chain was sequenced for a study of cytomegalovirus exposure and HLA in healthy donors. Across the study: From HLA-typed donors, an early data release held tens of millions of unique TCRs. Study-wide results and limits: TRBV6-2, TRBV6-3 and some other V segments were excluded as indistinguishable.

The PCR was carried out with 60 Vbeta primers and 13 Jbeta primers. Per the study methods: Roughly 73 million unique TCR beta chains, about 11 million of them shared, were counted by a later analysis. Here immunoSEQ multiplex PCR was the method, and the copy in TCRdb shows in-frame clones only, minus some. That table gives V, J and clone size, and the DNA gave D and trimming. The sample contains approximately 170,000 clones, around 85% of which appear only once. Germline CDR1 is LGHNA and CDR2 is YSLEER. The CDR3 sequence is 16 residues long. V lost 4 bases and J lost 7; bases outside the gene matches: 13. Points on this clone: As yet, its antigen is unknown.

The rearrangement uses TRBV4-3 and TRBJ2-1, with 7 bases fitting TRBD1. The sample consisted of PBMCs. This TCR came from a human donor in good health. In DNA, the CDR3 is TGCGCCAGCAGCCGCCTCGGGGCAGGGGGTGCAAATGAGCAGTTCTTC. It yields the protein CASSRLGAGGANEQFF.